These 22 T cell receptor beta chains were sequenced from one sample in a study of CD8+CD57+ T cells in acquired aplastic anemia. Genomic DNA provided the template from which TCR beta VDJ and CDR3 profiles were obtained. From the reads, TCRdb called clonotypes with MiXCR, one entry per CDR3 protein. There are hundreds of thousands of distinct CDR3 sequences in the sample; approximately 50% occur only once, and over 7.5% lies in the top ten. The authors sequenced patients whose flow cytometry had shown CD8+CD57+ cell expansion. The sequenced sample consisted of sorted CD4+, CD8+, or CD8+CD57+ T cells (not recorded which) from PBMCs. The receptor source for this set is a human donor with aplastic anemia.

The CDR3 loop is CASRTSDRAGEQYF. The CDR3, as DNA: TGTGCCAGCAGAACCTCCGACAGGGCGGGCGAGCAGTACTTC. The rearrangement uses TRBV25-1 and TRBJ2-7; 7 positions agree with TRBD1. Germline lookup yields CDR1 MGHDK and CDR2 SYGVNS. This CDR3 contains 14 residues. Trimming cost V 6 bases and J 6 bases; bases outside gene matches: 11.

This clonotype was found once. The rearrangement joins TRBV6-6 to TRBJ2-5, with D possibly TRBD2 on 6 matching bases. Trimming cost V 0 bases and J 5 bases, with 13 bases left between them. This CDR3 is built from 15 residues. Germline loops: CDR1 MNHNY, CDR2 SVGAGI (reference sequence). In DNA, the CDR3 is TGTGCCAGCAGTTACTCAGGAGGAGGGAGCGAGACCCAGTACTTC. It encodes CASSYSGGGSETQYF.

The chain is built from TRBV5-1 and TRBJ2-3; 8 nucleotides match TRBD2. CDR1 SGHRS and CDR2 YFSETQ come from the germline V gene. The CDR3 contains 15 residues. V shed 2 bases, J shed 4 bases, and the junction held 6 bases outside the gene matches. The CDR3: CASSFSGTGADTQYF. CDR3 nucleotides: TGCGCCAGCAGCTTTAGCGGGACGGGCGCAGATACGCAGTATTTT.

V and J are TRBV11-2 and TRBJ2-7, with D possibly matching TRBD2 (5 bases). V lost 0 bases, J lost 5 bases, and 8 bases lay in between. The CDR3 is made up of 13 amino acids. The V gene's germline CDR1 is SGHAT and CDR2 FQNNGV. The CDR3 here is CASSLDDGDEQYF. CDR3 in DNA: TGTGCCAGCAGCTTAGACGACGGGGACGAGCAGTACTTC.

The gene calls are TRBV10-3 and TRBJ1-2; perhaps TRBD1 as D (5 bases). V lost 6 bases to trimming and J lost 7 bases, with 12 bases between them. The V gene's germline CDR1 is ENHRY and CDR2 SYGVKD. CDR3 length: 12 residues. The CDR3: CAISGTGGGYTF. The CDR3 nucleotides read TGTGCCATCAGCGGGACGGGGGGTGGCTACACCTTC.

In this sample, this clonotype turned up many times. The chain recombines TRBV7-3 with TRBJ2-3; perhaps TRBD1 as D (5 bases). Germline V CDR1 and CDR2: SGHTA, FQGTGA. V lost 5 bases to trimming and J lost 3 bases, with 6 bases between them. The CDR3 is made up of 12 amino acids. The DNA of the CDR3 is TGTGCCAGCAGCGACAGTACAGATACGCAGTATTTT. It translates to CASSDSTDTQYF.

Ten or more counts support this clonotype. The CDR3 here is CASSTGPRLSRNEQFF. The CDR3 bases are TGTGCCAGTAGTACGGGTCCCCGGCTTAGTCGCAATGAGCAGTTCTTC. The chain links TRBV19 to TRBJ2-1, with D uncertain. From germline, CDR1 is LNHDA and CDR2 SQIVND (reference sequence). CDR3 length: 16 residues. Trimming removed 4 bases at V and 6 bases at J, with 19 bases between.

With respect to this clonotype: A read error may be the cause here, since a much bigger clone is one base away. This rearrangement joins TRBV10-3 to TRBJ2-7, with D possibly being TRBD2 (5 bases). The CDR3 consists of 13 residues. CDR1 ENHRY and CDR2 SYGVKD come from the germline V gene. CDR3 in DNA: TGTGCCAGCAGTGGGATAGGGAGCTACGAGCAGTACTTC. This sequence encodes CASSGIGSYEQYF.

This clonotype came up many times. The rearrangement uses TRBV20-1 and TRBJ1-2, with D uncertain. Trimming pared 6 bases from V and 4 bases from J, leaving 15 bases between. Germline-derived CDR1 and CDR2 are DFQATT and SNEGSKA (reference sequence). The CDR3 contains 13 residues. CDR3 sequence: CSAQTPLAYGYTF. In DNA, the CDR3 is TGCAGTGCACAGACACCGTTAGCCTATGGCTACACCTTC.

The chain employs TRBV7-2 and TRBJ1-1; TRBD1 matches at 7 bases. Looked up from germline, CDR1 is SGHTA and CDR2 is FQGNSA. The CDR3 sequence is 15 residues long. V lost 0 bases to trimming and J lost 1 base; unmatched junction nucleotides: 2. In DNA form, the CDR3 reads TGTGCCAGCAGCTTAGCGACAGGGACGAACACTGAAGCTTTCTTT. This encodes CASSLATGTNTEAFF.

The J gene is TRBJ1-4, the V gene TRBV10-3; D may be TRBD1 (5 bases). This CDR3 is 15 amino acids long. CDR1 ENHRY and CDR2 SYGVKD come from the germline V gene. The germline V and J ends were trimmed by 5 bases and 8 bases, with 18 bases remaining between them. CDR3 residues: CAISRGSQGSEKLFF. The CDR3 region has the DNA TGTGCCATCAGTCGCGGTAGTCAGGGTTCGGAAAAACTGTTTTTT.

This clonotype occurred many times. The gene calls are TRBV20-1 and TRBJ2-7; a possible D gene is TRBD1 (6 bases). Germline lookup yields CDR1 DFQATT and CDR2 SNEGSKA (reference sequence). The CDR3 loop spans 14 amino acids. V lost 2 bases to trimming and J lost 0 bases, with 11 bases between them. This chain's CDR3 is CSARNLDSSYEQYF. The CDR3 nucleotides read TGCAGTGCTAGAAACCTGGACAGCTCCTACGAGCAGTACTTC.

This clonotype showed up many times. The chain has TRBV2 and TRBJ2-1; 11 nucleotides agree with TRBD2. Looked up from germline, CDR1 is SNHLY and CDR2 is FYNNEI. The CDR3 runs to 15 residues. Unmatched junction bases numbered 12, after V lost 9 bases and J lost 8 bases. The CDR3 DNA reads TGTGCCAGTCAAATAGCGGGAGGGCCGGTAGATGAGCAGTTCTTC. Translated: CASQIAGGPVDEQFF.

The gene calls are TRBV7-8 and TRBJ2-7; TRBD1 matches 8 bases. Germline V gives CDR1 SGHVS, CDR2 FQNEAQ. CDR3 size: 13 residues. V shed 5 bases and J 3 bases; nucleotides not matched to a gene: 3. The CDR3 loop is CASSVDRGYEQYV. The CDR3 DNA is TGTGCCAGCAGCGTTGACAGGGGCTACGAGCAGTACGTC.

The V gene is TRBV5-1, the J gene TRBJ2-7; TRBD1 might be the D (6 bases). The CDR3 contains 16 residues. Germline V gives CDR1 SGHRS, CDR2 YFSETQ. Trimming took 2 bases from V and 0 from J, leaving 15 bases between them. The CDR3 DNA reads TGCGCCAGCAGCTTTGGGGCGACAGGAGACTCCTACGAGCAGTACTTC. Translation gives CASSFGATGDSYEQYF. Full variable domain (rest looked up from reference TRBV5-1 and TRBJ2-7): KAGVTQTPRYLIKTRGQQVTLSCSPISGHRSVSWYQQTPGQGLQFLFEYFSETQRNKGNFPGRFSGRQFSNSRSEMNVSTLELGDSALYLCASSFGATGDSYEQYFGPGTRLTVT.

V is TRBV19 and J is TRBJ2-2; possible D gene TRBD1, 6 bases. V gave up 5 bases and J gave up 8 bases, with 12 bases separating them. The CDR3 has 13 residues. Germline V gene sequence: CDR1 LNHDA, CDR2 SQIVND (reference sequence). The chain's CDR3 is CASSASGTGELFF. The CDR3 DNA reads TGTGCCAGTAGTGCCTCCGGGACAGGGGAGCTGTTTTTT.

This chain links TRBV7-3 with TRBJ2-3, with D tentatively TRBD2 (7 bases). This CDR3 region has 16 residues. Germline CDR1 SGHTA, CDR2 FQGTGA. V was pared by 1 base and J by 3 bases, with 14 bases between. The CDR3 coding sequence is TGTGCCAGCAGCTTAATAGGAAAGGGGGGGACAGATACGCAGTATTTT. It translates to CASSLIGKGGTDTQYF.

The chain has TRBV10-1 and TRBJ2-3, with D possibly being TRBD1 or TRBD2 (5 bases each). The ends were cut back, 9 bases at V and 2 bases at J, with 18 bases in the middle. Germline loops: CDR1 WNHNN, CDR2 SYGVQD (reference sequence). The CDR3 totals 15 residues. The DNA for the CDR3 is TGCGCCAGACAAGCGTTGGGGGAACACACAGATACGCAGTATTTT. The encoded protein is CARQALGEHTDTQYF.

This clonotype was seen at least ten times. This chain connects TRBV9 to TRBJ2-1; 7 bases map to TRBD2. Germline trimming cut 1 base from V and 9 bases from J; bases unmatched to any gene: 4. The CDR3 is 13 residues long. Germline V gene lookup returns CDR1 SGDLS and CDR2 YYNGEE. The CDR3: CASSVTGGGEQFF. In DNA form, the CDR3 reads TGTGCCAGCAGCGTAACGGGGGGAGGTGAGCAGTTCTTC.

Many counts were recorded for this clonotype. The chain uses TRBV12-3 or TRBV12-4 and TRBJ1-1; no firm D call. Between the trimmed V and J ends, which lost 7 bases and 2 bases, there was a span of 11 bases. CDR3 length equals 13 residues. CDR3 nucleotides: TGTGCCAGCACTGACGGAATTAACACTGAAGCTTTCTTT. Residues: CASTDGINTEAFF.

This clonotype was seen only a few times. The V call is TRBV27, the J call TRBJ2-3, with D unresolved. This CDR3 has 12 residues. The V end was cut by 6 bases, the J end by 5 bases, with 9 bases between. Germline assignment: CDR1 MNHEY and CDR2 SMNVEV (reference sequence). The CDR3 protein is CASSHTGDTQYF. The CDR3 nucleotides are TGTGCCAGCAGCCACACCGGAGATACGCAGTATTTT.

The genes are TRBV24-1 and TRBJ2-5; 9 bases align to TRBD1. From germline, CDR1 is KGHDR and CDR2 SFDVKD. The junction had 7 bases not matched to a gene; V was cut back by 5 bases and J by 1 base. CDR3 length: 16 amino acids. The CDR3 DNA is TGTGCCACCAGTGCTCGGACAGGGGAGGGCCAAGAGACCCAGTACTTC. The encoded protein is CATSARTGEGQETQYF.